This T cell receptor (beta chain) was recorded in a study of OX40 agonist ivuxolimab in advanced cancers. Study outcomes and limitations: Researchers did not determine the expanded peripheral T cells' antigen specificity. There were, on average, more expanded clones in CD8+ T cells than in CD4+.

TCRdb's copy holds only in-frame clones and misses some; the assay was immunoSEQ multiplex PCR. The sample shows around 80,000 clones, 86% of them seen only once. If patients had autoimmune disease history or systemic immunosuppression, they were excluded. Researchers took blood at baseline, on cycle 4 day 1, and on cycle 7 day 1. A note on this clone: Antigen specificity is unknown.

The material was CD4+ or CD8+ T cells sorted from blood, obtained in a trial of the OX40 agonist ivuxolimab. The source of this sequence is an adult with an advanced solid tumor such as melanoma, head and neck, liver or kidney cancer.

CDR3 sequence reads: CASSELRATQYF. The CDR3 nucleotides are TGCGCCAGCAGTGAGTTGCGCGCGACCCAGTACTTC. The gene calls are TRBV10-2 and TRBJ2-5; no clear D gene. Germline V gives CDR1 WSHSY, CDR2 SAAADI. CDR3 size: 12 residues. The V and J ends lost 1 base and 7 bases respectively, with 7 bases between them.